The 16 T cell receptor beta chains below were found in one sample sequenced in a study of T cell repertoires in cytomegalovirus infection. TCRdb fed the reads into MiXCR, producing one record per CDR3 protein. The sample consists of fewer than 350,000 distinct CDR3 sequences, 17% of them appearing once. The sample was PBMCs. Every receptor here comes from a human donor in good health (CMV status not recorded). Some clones in this sample may be carry-over from other donors' samples.

V gene TRBV4-3 combines with J gene TRBJ2-7; 8 bases fit TRBD1. Germline V lookup: CDR1 LGHNA, CDR2 YSLEER. J gave up 5 bases and V 5 bases, and 5 bases lay outside the gene matches. The CDR3 is 13 residues long. DNA for the CDR3: TGCGCCAGCAGCTATGCGACAGGGGACGAGCAGTACTTC. This codes for CASSYATGDEQYF.

In its sample, this clonotype was seen many times. This chain connects TRBV7-2 to TRBJ1-3, with TRBD1 as a possible D gene (6 bases). The CDR3 sequence is 16 residues long. CDR1 and CDR2 from the germline V gene are SGHTA and FQGNSA. The V end lost 2 bases, the J end lost 0 bases, and 11 bases lay between the germline ends. CDR3 in DNA: TGTGCCAGCAGCTTAAGGGGGGGGAACTCTGGAAACACCATATATTTT. Encoded protein: CASSLRGGNSGNTIYF.

The V gene is TRBV27, the J gene TRBJ2-3; D gene unclear. Germline CDR1 and CDR2: MNHEY and SMNVEV (reference sequence). CDR3 length: 15 amino acids. The V and J ends lost 4 bases and 0 bases respectively, with 11 bases between them. The CDR3, as DNA: TGTGCCAGCAGTTCGAACAGAGATAGCACAGATACGCAGTATTTT. This translates into CASSSNRDSTDTQYF.

The chain has TRBV5-4 and TRBJ2-2; 8 nucleotides match TRBD2. The germline gives CDR1 SGHNT, CDR2 YYREEE (reference sequence). V was clipped by 3 bases and J by 4 bases; unmatched bases: 11. This CDR3 has 17 amino acids. The CDR3 sequence: CASSSYQRGPSTGELFF. Written as DNA, the CDR3 is TGTGCCAGCAGCTCCTATCAGCGGGGGCCTAGCACCGGGGAGCTGTTTTTT.

The chain links TRBV25-1 to TRBJ1-6, with no clear D. Trimming cost V 7 bases and J 8 bases, with 15 bases left between them. The CDR3 is made up of 14 amino acids. Germline values: CDR1 MGHDK, CDR2 SYGVNS. The CDR3 coding sequence is TGTGCCAGCACTCCCGCCGGCGGAGATTCACCCCTCCACTTT. Protein: CASTPAGGDSPLHF.

This clonotype came up once. The genes are TRBV6-1 and TRBJ2-5, with D possibly being TRBD1 (6 bases). Per germline, CDR1 MNHNS and CDR2 SASEGT. This CDR3 region has 14 residues. V was pared by 3 bases and J by 6 bases, with 14 bases between. Here the CDR3 reads CASSDITGRKTQYF. The CDR3 region has the DNA TGTGCCAGCAGTGACATAACAGGGAGAAAGACCCAGTACTTC.

The gene calls are TRBV28 and TRBJ2-7; TRBD1 aligns across 8 bases. The germline CDR1 and CDR2 sequences are MDHEN and SYDVKM. The CDR3 covers 15 residues. V lost 6 bases, J lost 2 bases, and 9 bases stayed unmatched. The CDR3 loop reads CASRVPQGAPYEQYF. The CDR3 DNA reads as TGTGCCAGCAGGGTCCCCCAGGGGGCTCCCTACGAGCAGTACTTC.

Ten or more counts support this clonotype. This chain joins TRBV5-5 and TRBJ2-2; D is perhaps TRBD1 (5 bases). The CDR3 has 14 amino acids. V was trimmed by 3 bases and J by 5 bases, leaving 11 bases between them. Germline V CDR1 and CDR2: SGHKS, YYEKEE (reference sequence). CDR3: CASSSLTETGELFF. The CDR3 coding sequence is TGTGCCAGCAGCTCATTGACAGAAACCGGGGAGCTGTTTTTT.

This clonotype occurred many times. V usage is TRBV7-6 and J usage is TRBJ2-1; D possibly corresponds to TRBD2 (5 bases). Germline values: CDR1 SGHVS, CDR2 FNYEAQ. The length of the CDR3 is 17 residues. The V end was cut by 6 bases, the J end by 6 bases, with 24 bases between. CDR3 sequence (DNA): TGTGCCAGCAGTCACCGGGATGGTGAAGGAGCCGGCAATGAGCAGTTCTTC. Translation: CASSHRDGEGAGNEQFF.

There are a few counts of this clonotype. V usage is TRBV28 and J usage is TRBJ1-4; a possible D gene is TRBD1 (5 bases). Trimming left V 4 bases short and J 3 bases short, with 15 bases between. The V gene's germline CDR1 is MDHEN and CDR2 SYDVKM. The CDR3 length is 16 residues. The DNA of the CDR3 is TGTGCCAGCAGTTATCGGATGGCAGGGTCTAATGAAAAACTGTTTTTT. This encodes CASSYRMAGSNEKLFF.

V gene TRBV6-2 or TRBV6-3 combines with J gene TRBJ2-7; no reliable D call. CDR1 MNHEY and CDR2 SVGEGT come from the germline V gene. The V and J ends lost 4 bases and 2 bases respectively, with 21 bases between them. CDR3 length: 17 residues. Here the CDR3 reads CASSSQIQFPVTYEQYF. CDR3 coding DNA: TGTGCCAGCAGTTCACAGATACAGTTCCCCGTTACCTACGAGCAGTACTTC.

This clonotype was recorded a few times. V is TRBV7-2 and J is TRBJ1-6; D possibly corresponds to TRBD1 (6 bases). The CDR3 covers 15 residues. The ends were cut back, 5 bases at V and 6 bases at J, with 14 bases in the middle. The V gene's germline CDR1 is SGHTA and CDR2 FQGNSA. The CDR3, as DNA: TGTGCCAGCAGCCCCCAGGGGCGGCTTAATTCACCCCTCCACTTT. It is translated as CASSPQGRLNSPLHF.

The chain joins TRBV4-3 to TRBJ2-2, with D tentatively TRBD1 (6 bases). V was cut by 2 bases and J by 5 bases, with 12 bases left in between. From germline, CDR1 is LGHNA and CDR2 YSLEER. The CDR3 contains 15 residues. CDR3 residues: CASSQTLGATGELFF. The DNA of the CDR3 is TGCGCCAGCAGCCAAACCTTGGGGGCTACCGGGGAGCTGTTTTTT.

This clonotype came up many times. V usage is TRBV7-2 and J usage is TRBJ2-1, with TRBD2 identical over 11 bases. Trimming at V came to 5 bases and at J to 2 bases, leaving 5 bases not matched to a gene. Germline V CDR1 and CDR2: SGHTA, FQGNSA. The CDR3 contains 16 residues. Written as DNA, the CDR3 is TGTGCCAGCAGCGTCCAACTAGCGGGGGCCTACAATGAGCAGTTCTTC. It encodes CASSVQLAGAYNEQFF.

This clonotype came up many times. This sequence joins TRBV7-8 and TRBJ1-1; D may be TRBD1 (5 bases). The CDR3 is 14 residues long. Trimming took 6 bases from V and 1 from J, leaving 12 bases between them. Germline V lookup: CDR1 SGHVS, CDR2 FQNEAQ. CDR3 bases: TGTGCCAGCAGGAGGGACCTCCAGAACACTGAAGCTTTCTTT. It is translated as CASRRDLQNTEAFF. Drawing the rest from reference TRBV7-8 and TRBJ1-1, the complete variable domain is GAGVSQSPRYKVAKRGQDVALRCDPISGHVSLFWYQQALGQGPEFLTYFQNEAQLDKSGLPSDRFFAERPEGSVSTLKIQRTQQEDSAVYLCASRRDLQNTEAFFGQGTRLTVV.

A few counts support this clonotype. The V gene is TRBV7-8, the J gene TRBJ2-1; D remains ambiguous. The V and J ends lost 1 base and 5 bases respectively, with 9 bases between them. Germline V gene sequence: CDR1 SGHVS, CDR2 FQNEAQ. The CDR3 covers 14 residues. DNA for the CDR3: TGTGCCAGCAGCTTAGTCACGGTTGACAATGAGCAGTTCTTC. As protein: CASSLVTVDNEQFF.